This TCR beta chain was identified in a study of blood T cell repertoires in COVID-19. Authors' processing steps: Amplification with reference gene primers provided the estimates of nucleated cell counts. Sequencing was performed with immunoSEQ multiplex PCR; in TCRdb, only in-frame clones are kept and a portion is missing. V and J calls and clone size are those listed in that table; D and trimming were worked out from the DNA. The sample carries 150,000 to 200,000 clones, just under 90% recorded once. This CDR3 has 16 amino acids. CDR1 is SGHRS, CDR2 YFSETQ, per germline. Trimming removed 1 base from V and 4 bases from J; junction bases left unmatched: 9.

The receptor was derived from a woman aged 70-85 years with COVID-19, enrolled during active disease. This chain links TRBV5-1 with TRBJ2-7; TRBD1 matches 9 bases. The sample was peripheral blood. The CDR3 loop is CASSLNLGTGFYEQYF. In DNA, the CDR3 is TGCGCCAGCAGCTTGAATCTTGGGACAGGGTTTTACGAGCAGTACTTC.